The 16 T cell receptor beta chains reported below all come from one sample, sequenced in a study of control samples from healthy donors and cancer patients (dated by TCRdb to the early 2020s). Libraries were constructed by the immunoSEQ multiplex PCR assay. Held by TCRdb, this immuneACCESS table contains in-frame sequences only and omits some clones. Under half of the omission traces to an unresolved V gene where checked; the cause of the rest is unknown. A total of 100,000 to 150,000 clones appear in this sample, roughly 92% of them only once. The ten biggest clones cover 0.5% to 0.7% of the sample. Input material: PBMCs. These receptors were taken from a man aged 80 or over with head and neck cancer.

This clone has a single count. The V and J genes are TRBV5-6 and TRBJ1-2; unclear D gene. The V gene's germline CDR1 is SGHDT and CDR2 YYEEEE. Between the trimmed V and J ends, which lost 4 bases and 4 bases, there was a span of 5 bases. CDR3 length: 11 residues. This CDR3 is CASSPLYGYTF. The CDR3 DNA sequence: TGTGCCAGCAGCCCTCTCTATGGCTACACCTTC.

The rearrangement links TRBV7-8 to TRBJ1-5; the D is unclear. Germline V CDR1 and CDR2: SGHVS, FQNEAQ. This CDR3 region has 13 residues. Trimming cost V 5 bases and J 4 bases, with 9 bases left between them. The CDR3 DNA reads as TGTGCCAGCAGCCTGGGAGAGAATCAGCCCCAGCATTTT. This sequence encodes CASSLGENQPQHF.

The gene calls are TRBV5-1 and TRBJ2-1; 9 nucleotides align to TRBD2. Germline CDR1 SGHRS, CDR2 YFSETQ. With V trimmed by 2 bases and J by 8 bases, 8 bases remained unmatched. The CDR3 contains 15 residues. CDR3 nucleotides: TGCGCCAGCAGCTTAGCGGGGGGTTCGTTTGATGAGCAGTTCTTC. Translation: CASSLAGGSFDEQFF.

This chain uses TRBV5-1 with TRBJ2-6; a weak D match, TRBD1 (6 bases). The CDR3 is 16 residues long. The V end was cut by 4 bases, the J end by 0 bases, with 11 bases between. Germline lookup yields CDR1 SGHRS and CDR2 YFSETQ. The CDR3 coding sequence is TGCGCCAGCAGCAGTGGACAGACCTCTGGGGCCAACGTCCTGACTTTC. The encoded protein is CASSSGQTSGANVLTF.

The chain combines TRBV6-2 or TRBV6-3 with TRBJ2-2; perhaps TRBD1 as D (5 bases). The germline V gene has CDR1 MNHEY and CDR2 SVGEGT. V lost 0 bases to trimming and J lost 6 bases, with 11 bases between them. This CDR3 is 15 amino acids long. The CDR3 DNA sequence: TGTGCCAGCAGTTACTCGAAGGGGCTCCCCGGGGAGCTGTTTTTT. As protein: CASSYSKGLPGELFF.

The chain carries TRBV5-6 and TRBJ2-7; TRBD1 agrees at 9 bases. Per germline, CDR1 SGHDT and CDR2 YYEEEE. The V segment lost 0 bases and the J segment 2 bases; nucleotides outside the gene matches: 6. The CDR3 totals 16 residues. The CDR3 is CASSLGDRDDTYEQYF. CDR3 in DNA: TGTGCCAGCAGCTTGGGGGACAGGGATGATACCTACGAGCAGTACTTC. The whole variable domain, remainder taken from reference TRBV5-6 and TRBJ2-7, is DAGVTQSPTHLIKTRGQQVTLRCSPKSGHDTVSWYQQALGQGPQFIFQYYEEEERQRGNFPDRFSGHQFPNYSSELNVNALLLGDSALYLCASSLGDRDDTYEQYFGPGTRLTVT.

This sequence joins TRBV27 and TRBJ2-1; the D call may be TRBD1 or TRBD2 (5 bases each). Trimming cost V 0 bases and J 4 bases, with 10 bases left between them. The CDR3 contains 15 residues. The germline gives CDR1 MNHEY, CDR2 SMNVEV (reference sequence). The CDR3 protein is CASSLSRDGYNEQFF. DNA of the CDR3: TGTGCCAGCAGTTTATCGAGGGACGGATACAATGAGCAGTTCTTC.

The chain combines TRBV5-8 with TRBJ1-6; no clear D. Germline V gives CDR1 SGHTS, CDR2 YDEGEE. This CDR3 is built from 16 residues. V lost 1 base, J lost 9 bases, and 17 bases lay in between. The CDR3 DNA follows: TGTGCCAGCAGCTTGCGAGGTATTGGGGATAGTTCACCCCTCCACTTT. Its translation: CASSLRGIGDSSPLHF.

The chain has TRBV27 and TRBJ2-1; D ambiguous. The CDR3 is 10 amino acids. V was trimmed by 8 bases and J by 6 bases, leaving 5 bases between them. CDR1 is MNHEY and CDR2 is SMNVEV in the germline V gene (reference sequence). CDR3: CASGVNEQFF. The CDR3 bases are TGTGCCAGCGGGGTCAATGAGCAGTTCTTC.

This chain connects TRBV11-2 to TRBJ1-1; D perhaps matches TRBD1 (6 bases). Germline V gives CDR1 SGHAT, CDR2 FQNNGV. CDR3 length equals 14 residues. With 5 bases removed from V and 1 base from J, the gap between germline ends came to 11 bases. The CDR3 loop reads CASSRGQTNTEAFF. CDR3 in DNA: TGTGCCAGCAGCCGCGGACAGACGAACACTGAAGCTTTCTTT.

The chain has TRBV6-5 and TRBJ1-5, with TRBD1 matching 8 bases. V gave up 4 bases and J gave up 3 bases; unmatched junction bases: 2. The CDR3 has 14 residues. Germline V gives CDR1 MNHEY, CDR2 SVGAGI. CDR3 sequence (DNA): TGTGCCAGCAGTTCGGACAGGGCCAATCAGCCCCAGCATTTT. Its protein is CASSSDRANQPQHF.

DNA for the CDR3: TGCGCCAGCAGGGTGGTGGCGGGCTCAGGCTCCTACGAGCAGTACTTC. Protein sequence: CASRVVAGSGSYEQYF. The genes are TRBV5-1 and TRBJ2-7; a possible D gene is TRBD2 (5 bases). The ends were cut back, 5 bases at V and 0 bases at J, with 18 bases in the middle. The CDR3 sequence is 16 residues long. CDR1 is SGHRS and CDR2 is YFSETQ in the germline V gene.

The V and J genes are TRBV28 and TRBJ1-1; D gene ambiguous. Looked up from germline, CDR1 is MDHEN and CDR2 is SYDVKM. The germline V and J ends were trimmed by 2 bases and 11 bases, with 9 bases remaining between them. The CDR3 is made up of 11 amino acids. CDR3 nucleotide sequence: TGTGCCAGCAGTTTAAGGGATGAGGCTTTCTTT. It translates to CASSLRDEAFF.

The V gene is TRBV3-1 (or the pseudogene TRBV3-2), the J gene TRBJ2-4; no clear D gene. V was cut by 2 bases and J by 0 bases, with 23 bases left in between. This CDR3 has 20 amino acids. Germline assignment: CDR1 LGHDT and CDR2 YNNKEL (reference sequence). The CDR3 nucleotides are TGTGCCAGCAGCCAACGAGACCCCGGATCTTCTCAGGTAGCCAAAAACATTCAGTACTTC. It is translated as CASSQRDPGSSQVAKNIQYF.

This clone appeared once. The gene calls are TRBV5-1 and TRBJ2-5, with unresolved D. This CDR3 is built from 15 residues. The V gene lost 3 bases and the J gene lost 2 bases, with 14 bases spanning the gap. From germline, CDR1 is SGHRS and CDR2 YFSETQ. CDR3 nucleotide sequence: TGCGCCAGCAGCTCCTCAGGTCGGCGGCAAGAGACCCAGTACTTC. Its translation is CASSSSGRRQETQYF.

This chain joins TRBV3-1 (or the pseudogene TRBV3-2) and TRBJ1-1; 7 bases align to TRBD1. V lost 3 bases to trimming and J lost 1 base; unmatched junction nucleotides: 5. CDR3 length: 15 residues. CDR1 and CDR2 from the germline V gene are LGHDT and YNNKEL (reference sequence). The CDR3 loop reads CASSQSRTGNTEAFF. CDR3 nucleotides: TGTGCCAGCAGCCAGTCCCGGACAGGGAACACTGAAGCTTTCTTT.